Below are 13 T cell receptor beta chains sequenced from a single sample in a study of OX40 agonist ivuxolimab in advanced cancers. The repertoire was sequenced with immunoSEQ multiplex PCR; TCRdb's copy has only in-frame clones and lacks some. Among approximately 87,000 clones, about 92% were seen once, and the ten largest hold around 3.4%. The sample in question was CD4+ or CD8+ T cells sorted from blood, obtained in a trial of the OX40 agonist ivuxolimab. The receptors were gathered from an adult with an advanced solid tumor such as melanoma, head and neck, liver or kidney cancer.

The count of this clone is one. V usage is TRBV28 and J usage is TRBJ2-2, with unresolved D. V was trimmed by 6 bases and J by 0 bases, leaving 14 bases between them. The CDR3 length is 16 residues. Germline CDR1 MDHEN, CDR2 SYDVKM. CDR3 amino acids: CASSRSPGPNTGELFF. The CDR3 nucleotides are TGTGCCAGCAGCCGAAGCCCCGGGCCGAACACCGGGGAGCTGTTTTTT. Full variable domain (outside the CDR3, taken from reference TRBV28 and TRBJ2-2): DVKVTQSSRYLVKRTGEKVFLECVQDMDHENMFWYRQDPGLGLRLIYFSYDVKMKEKGDIPEGYSVSREKKERFSLILESASTNQTSMYLCASSRSPGPNTGELFFGEGSRLTVL.

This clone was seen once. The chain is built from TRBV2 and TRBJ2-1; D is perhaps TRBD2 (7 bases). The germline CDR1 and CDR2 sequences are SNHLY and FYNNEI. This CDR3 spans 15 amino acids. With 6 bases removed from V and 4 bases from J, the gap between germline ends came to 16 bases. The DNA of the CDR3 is TGTGCCAGCAGCATCGAGGGGGGGGGATACAATGAGCAGTTCTTC. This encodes CASSIEGGGYNEQFF. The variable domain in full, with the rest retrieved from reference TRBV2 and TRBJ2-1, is EPEVTQTPSHQVTQMGQEVILRCVPISNHLYFYWYRQILGQKVEFLVSFYNNEISEKSEIFDDQFSVERPDGSNFTLKIRSTKLEDSAMYFCASSIEGGGYNEQFFGPGTRLTVL.

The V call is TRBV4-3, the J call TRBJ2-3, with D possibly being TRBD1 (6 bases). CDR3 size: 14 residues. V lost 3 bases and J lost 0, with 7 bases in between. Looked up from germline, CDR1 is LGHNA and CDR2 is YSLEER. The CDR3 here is CASSQGQSTDTQYF. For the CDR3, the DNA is TGCGCCAGCAGCCAGGGACAAAGCACAGATACGCAGTATTTT.

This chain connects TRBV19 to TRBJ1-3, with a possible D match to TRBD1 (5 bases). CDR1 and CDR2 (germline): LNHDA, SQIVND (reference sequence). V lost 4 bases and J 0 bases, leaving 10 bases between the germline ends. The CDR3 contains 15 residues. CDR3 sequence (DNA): TGTGCCAGTAGTACAGAGGACACCTCTGGAAACACCATATATTTT. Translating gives CASSTEDTSGNTIYF.

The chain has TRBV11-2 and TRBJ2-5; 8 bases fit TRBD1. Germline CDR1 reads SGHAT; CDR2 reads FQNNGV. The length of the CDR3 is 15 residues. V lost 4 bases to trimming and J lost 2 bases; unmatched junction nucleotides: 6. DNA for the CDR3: TGTGCCAGCAGCTATGGACAGGGCCTTCAAGAGACCCAGTACTTC. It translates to CASSYGQGLQETQYF.

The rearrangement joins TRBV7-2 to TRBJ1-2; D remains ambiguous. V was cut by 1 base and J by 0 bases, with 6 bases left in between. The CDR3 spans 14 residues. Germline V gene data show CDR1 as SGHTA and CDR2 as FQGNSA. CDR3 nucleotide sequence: TGTGCCAGCAGCTTAGAACAGACTAACTATGGCTACACCTTC. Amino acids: CASSLEQTNYGYTF.

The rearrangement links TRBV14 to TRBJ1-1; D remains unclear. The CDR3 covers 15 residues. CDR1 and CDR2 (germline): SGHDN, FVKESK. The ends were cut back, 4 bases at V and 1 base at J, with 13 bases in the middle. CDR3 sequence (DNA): TGTGCCAGCAGCCCTACTACCGGGCGGAACACTGAAGCTTTCTTT. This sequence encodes CASSPTTGRNTEAFF.

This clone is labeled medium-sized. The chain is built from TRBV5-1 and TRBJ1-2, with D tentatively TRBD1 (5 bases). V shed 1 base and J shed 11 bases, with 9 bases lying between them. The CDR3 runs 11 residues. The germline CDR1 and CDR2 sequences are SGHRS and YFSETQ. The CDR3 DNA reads TGCGCCAGCAGCTTGACAGGAGAATACACCTTC. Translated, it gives CASSLTGEYTF.

The CDR3 nucleotides read TGCGCCAGCAGCTTGGCCGATGGTTACGAGCAGTACTTC. Its protein product is CASSLADGYEQYF. This chain connects TRBV5-1 to TRBJ2-5; the D is unclear. The J call may be mistaken, given a closer DNA end match to TRBJ2-7. Germline V gene data show CDR1 as SGHRS and CDR2 as YFSETQ. The CDR3 spans 13 residues.

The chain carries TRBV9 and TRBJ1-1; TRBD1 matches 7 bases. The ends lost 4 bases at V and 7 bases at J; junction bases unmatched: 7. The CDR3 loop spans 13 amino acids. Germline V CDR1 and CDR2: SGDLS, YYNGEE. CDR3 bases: TGTGCCAGCAGCCTGCGCAGACAGGGTGAAGCTTTCTTT. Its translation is CASSLRRQGEAFF. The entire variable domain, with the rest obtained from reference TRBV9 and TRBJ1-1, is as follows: DSGVTQTPKHLITATGQRVTLRCSPRSGDLSVYWYQQSLDQGLQFLIQYYNGEERAKGNILERFSAQQFPDLHSELNLSSLELGDSALYFCASSLRRQGEAFFGQGTRLTVV.

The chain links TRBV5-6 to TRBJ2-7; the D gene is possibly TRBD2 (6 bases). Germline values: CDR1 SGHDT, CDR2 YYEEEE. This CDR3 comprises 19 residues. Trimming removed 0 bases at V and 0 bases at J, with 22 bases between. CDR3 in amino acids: CASSLGGEMGSGTSYEQYF. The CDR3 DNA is TGTGCCAGCAGCTTGGGAGGGGAGATGGGTAGCGGCACCTCCTACGAGCAGTACTTC.

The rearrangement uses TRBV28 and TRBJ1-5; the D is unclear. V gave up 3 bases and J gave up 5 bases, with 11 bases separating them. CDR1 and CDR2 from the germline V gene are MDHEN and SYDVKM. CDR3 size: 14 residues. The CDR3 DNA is TGTGCCAGCAGTTTTGAGGGCACCTATCAGCCCCAGCATTTT. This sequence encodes CASSFEGTYQPQHF.

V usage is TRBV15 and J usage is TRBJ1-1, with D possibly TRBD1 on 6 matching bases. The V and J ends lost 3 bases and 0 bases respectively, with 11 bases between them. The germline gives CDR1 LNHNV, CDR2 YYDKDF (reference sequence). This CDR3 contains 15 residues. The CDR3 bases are TGTGCCACCAGCAGCTCGGGGGGCCTGAACACTGAAGCTTTCTTT. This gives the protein CATSSSGGLNTEAFF.